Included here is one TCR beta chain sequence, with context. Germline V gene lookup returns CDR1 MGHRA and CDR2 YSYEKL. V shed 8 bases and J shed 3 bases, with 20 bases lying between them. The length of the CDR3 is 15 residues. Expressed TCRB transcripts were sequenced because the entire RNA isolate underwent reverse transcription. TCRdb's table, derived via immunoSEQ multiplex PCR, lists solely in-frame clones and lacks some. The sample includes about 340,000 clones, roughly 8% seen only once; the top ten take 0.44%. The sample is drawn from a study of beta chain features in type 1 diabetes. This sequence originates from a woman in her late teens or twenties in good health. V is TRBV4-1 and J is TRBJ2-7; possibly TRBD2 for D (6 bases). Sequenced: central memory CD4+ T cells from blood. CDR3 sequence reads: CASSPASANHYEQYF. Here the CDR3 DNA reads TGCGCCAGCTCCCCCGCTAGCGCGAATCACTACGAGCAGTACTTC.